This entry lists 14 T cell receptor beta chains sequenced from one sample in a study of cytomegalovirus exposure and HLA in healthy donors. A multiplex PCR was run with 60 Vbeta primers and 13 Jbeta primers. Libraries were prepared by immunoSEQ multiplex PCR; TCRdb keeps only in-frame clonotypes and omits some of them. In all, the sample yields 40,000 to 50,000 clones. The specimen sequenced was PBMCs. The receptors derive from a middle-aged woman in good health and CMV-seronegative.

This chain connects TRBV5-1 to TRBJ2-5; TRBD1 aligns across 8 bases. Germline V gene lookup returns CDR1 SGHRS and CDR2 YFSETQ. V was pared by 0 bases and J by 6 bases, with 7 bases of the junction left unmatched. The CDR3 loop spans 15 amino acids. DNA for the CDR3: TGCGCCAGCAGCTTGGCCTGGCAGGGGGCAAAGACCCAGTACTTC. Translation gives CASSLAWQGAKTQYF. Using reference TRBV5-1 and TRBJ2-5 for the parts outside the CDR3, the full variable domain is KAGVTQTPRYLIKTRGQQVTLSCSPISGHRSVSWYQQTPGQGLQFLFEYFSETQRNKGNFPGRFSGRQFSNSRSEMNVSTLELGDSALYLCASSLAWQGAKTQYFGPGTRLLVL.

The rearrangement links TRBV7-6 to TRBJ2-2; 15 nucleotides line up with TRBD2. This CDR3 contains 19 residues. Germline V gene lookup returns CDR1 SGHVS and CDR2 FNYEAQ. The J segment lost 9 bases and the V segment lost 5 bases, leaving 16 bases of the junction unmatched. CDR3: CASSLGLAGGPKETRELFF. CDR3 sequence (DNA): TGTGCCAGCAGCCTCGGACTAGCGGGAGGGCCAAAGGAAACGAGGGAGCTGTTTTTT. Full variable domain (outside the CDR3, taken from reference TRBV7-6 and TRBJ2-2): GAGVSQSPRYKVTKRGQDVALRCDPISGHVSLYWYRQALGQGPEFLTYFNYEAQQDKSGLPNDRFSAERPEGSISTLTIQRTEQRDSAMYRCASSLGLAGGPKETRELFFGEGSRLTVL.

The chain is built from TRBV30 and TRBJ2-7, with D possibly TRBD2 on 7 matching bases. Germline CDR1 reads GTSNPN; CDR2 reads SVGIG (reference sequence). The CDR3 totals 13 residues. Trimming pared 4 bases from V and 2 bases from J, leaving 12 bases between. CDR3 region: CAWTLGGAYEQYF. The DNA of the CDR3 is TGTGCCTGGACCTTAGGGGGGGCCTACGAGCAGTACTTC.

The rearrangement joins TRBV4-1 to TRBJ2-1; 7 positions agree with TRBD1. V dropped 4 bases and J dropped 4; count of bases not matched to a gene: 4. The V gene's germline CDR1 is MGHRA and CDR2 YSYEKL. The CDR3 has 14 residues. CDR3: CASSLDRAYNEQFF. The CDR3 DNA sequence: TGCGCCAGCAGCCTCGACAGGGCTTACAATGAGCAGTTCTTC.

This chain uses TRBV6-5 with TRBJ1-2; 9 positions match TRBD1. V was clipped by 5 bases and J by 7 bases; unmatched bases: 2. CDR1 is MNHEY and CDR2 is SVGAGI in the germline V gene. This CDR3 has 12 amino acids. CDR3 loop: CASSLTGGGYTF. The CDR3 nucleotides read TGTGCCAGCAGTCTGACAGGGGGTGGCTACACCTTC.

This chain connects TRBV20-1 to TRBJ2-1, with TRBD2 matching over 8 bases. V gave up 7 bases and J gave up 8 bases; unmatched junction bases: 4. CDR3 length: 11 amino acids. Germline assignment: CDR1 DFQATT and CDR2 SNEGSKA (reference sequence). The DNA of the CDR3 is TGCAGTGTCGGGAGGGTCGATGAGCAGTTCTTC. Its protein is CSVGRVDEQFF.

The chain uses TRBV28 and TRBJ2-7; D may be TRBD2 (5 bases). Per germline, CDR1 MDHEN and CDR2 SYDVKM. The CDR3 extends over 13 amino acids. V was shortened by 7 bases and J by 4 bases, with 14 bases between the two germline ends. The CDR3 DNA reads as TGTGCCAGCACTGAAACTAGGGCATACGAGCAGTACTTC. Translation: CASTETRAYEQYF. The variable domain in full, with the rest retrieved from reference TRBV28 and TRBJ2-7, is DVKVTQSSRYLVKRTGEKVFLECVQDMDHENMFWYRQDPGLGLRLIYFSYDVKMKEKGDIPEGYSVSREKKERFSLILESASTNQTSMYLCASTETRAYEQYFGPGTRLTVT.

The V call is TRBV5-1, the J call TRBJ1-5; 8 positions match TRBD1. Germline CDR1 and CDR2: SGHRS and YFSETQ. After removal of 4 bases from V and 7 bases from J, the junction contained 16 bases not matched to a gene. This CDR3 spans 17 amino acids. The CDR3 loop is CASSPGGSGQGGQPQHF. The CDR3, as DNA: TGCGCCAGCAGCCCCGGTGGAAGTGGACAGGGAGGACAGCCCCAGCATTTT.

The chain recombines TRBV15 with TRBJ1-5; 8 nucleotides line up with TRBD1. Trimming at V came to 5 bases and at J to 2 bases, leaving 2 bases not matched to a gene. Germline V gene lookup returns CDR1 LNHNV and CDR2 YYDKDF (reference sequence). The CDR3 totals 14 residues. The CDR3 reads CATSLGQGNQPQHF. The CDR3 DNA is TGTGCCACCAGCCTGGGACAGGGCAATCAGCCCCAGCATTTT.

The J gene is TRBJ2-7, the V gene TRBV18; 8 bases align to TRBD2. The CDR3 contains 15 residues. J was trimmed by 7 bases and V by 2 bases; bases with no gene match: 10. Germline CDR1 and CDR2: KGHSH and LQKENI. The CDR3 spells CASSPNAGGEGEQYF. Written as DNA, the CDR3 is TGTGCCAGCTCACCAAATGCGGGAGGAGAGGGGGAGCAGTACTTC.

The chain has TRBV30 and TRBJ2-5, with D hard to call. Looked up from germline, CDR1 is GTSNPN and CDR2 is SVGIG (reference sequence). The CDR3 sequence is 12 residues long. Trimming removed 8 bases at V and 2 bases at J, with 12 bases between. The CDR3 spells CARAGLQETQYF. For the CDR3, the DNA is TGTGCCCGCGCCGGGTTACAAGAGACCCAGTACTTC.

The genes are TRBV5-6 and TRBJ2-1; weak D call: TRBD2 (5 bases). Per the germline V gene, CDR1 is SGHDT and CDR2 is YYEEEE. V was shortened by 4 bases and J by 5 bases, with 13 bases between the two germline ends. This CDR3 region has 14 residues. This CDR3 reads CASSRGRADNEQFF. Here the CDR3 DNA reads TGTGCCAGCAGCCGGGGAAGGGCCGACAATGAGCAGTTCTTC.

The CDR3 nucleotides are TGTGCCAGCAGGGCTAGCGGTCGTTACAATGAGCAGTTCTTC. Encoded protein: CASRASGRYNEQFF. The chain joins TRBV6-5 to TRBJ2-1; 7 nucleotides align to TRBD2. The CDR3 contains 14 residues. Germline CDR1 reads MNHEY; CDR2 reads SVGAGI. V dropped 6 bases and J dropped 4; count of bases not matched to a gene: 6.

The V gene is TRBV5-4, the J gene TRBJ1-2, with 9 bases fitting TRBD1. Germline-derived CDR1 and CDR2 are SGHNT and YYREEE (reference sequence). The CDR3 sequence is 15 residues long. Trimming took 3 bases from V and 5 from J; bases not matched to a gene: 8. Here the CDR3 reads CASSSVGTGLYGYTF. The CDR3 DNA sequence: TGTGCCAGCAGCTCCGTAGGGACAGGGTTATATGGCTACACCTTC.